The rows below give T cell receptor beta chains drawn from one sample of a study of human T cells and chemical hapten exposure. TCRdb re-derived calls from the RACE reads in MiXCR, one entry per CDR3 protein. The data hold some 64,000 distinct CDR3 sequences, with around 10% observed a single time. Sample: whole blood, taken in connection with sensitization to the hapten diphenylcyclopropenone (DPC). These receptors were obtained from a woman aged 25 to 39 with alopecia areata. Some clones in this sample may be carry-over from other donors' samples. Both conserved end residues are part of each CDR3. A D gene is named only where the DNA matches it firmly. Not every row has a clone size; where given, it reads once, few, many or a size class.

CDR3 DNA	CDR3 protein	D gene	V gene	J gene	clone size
TGCAGTGCCCGTACTAGGAAGGGCTACACCTTC	CSARTRKGYTF	.	TRBV20-1	TRBJ1-2	many
TGTGCCAGCAAAGAGAGCAATCAGCCCCAGCATTTT	CASKESNQPQHF	.	TRBV6-2/TRBV6-3	TRBJ1-5	few
TGCGCCAGCAGCCGACAAGGGGGTTCCAACACAGATACGCAGTATTTT	CASSRQGGSNTDTQYF	.	TRBV4-3	TRBJ2-3	many
TGCGCCAGCAGCCAAGATATTGGGCAGGATCTTGTAAACACCATATATTTT	CASSQDIGQDLVNTIYF	.	TRBV4-3	TRBJ1-3	few
TGTGCCAGCAGTGCCGGGACATTTGTAGGCTATGGCTACACCTTC	CASSAGTFVGYGYTF	.	TRBV12-3/TRBV12-4	TRBJ1-2	many
TGTGCCAGCAGTCGGGAAAAGACCGGGGGAAACTACGAGCAGTACTTC	CASSREKTGGNYEQYF	.	TRBV6-5	TRBJ2-7	many
TGTGCCAGTAGTATAGTTGGAGGGTACAATGAGCAGTTCTTC	CASSIVGGYNEQFF	.	TRBV19	TRBJ2-1	many
TGTGCCAGCAGCAGGGACATCGGAGAAAAACTGTTTTTT	CASSRDIGEKLFF	.	TRBV5-4	TRBJ1-4	many
TGTGCCAGCAGCTTATTAGACAACTATGGCTACACCTTC	CASSLLDNYGYTF	.	TRBV7-9	TRBJ1-2	.
TGTGCCAGCAACCGGCCGAGCTATACGCAGTATTTT	CASNRPSYTQYF	.	TRBV28	TRBJ2-3	.
TGTGCCAGCAGCCTCACCGGGACTAGCGGGGAGCTGTTTTTT	CASSLTGTSGELFF	TRBD2	TRBV11-1	TRBJ2-2	many
TGCAGTGCCAGACTTATGGACAGTGAAGGGTTCCAAGAGACCCAGTACTTC	CSARLMDSEGFQETQYF	.	TRBV20-1	TRBJ2-5	few
TGTGCCAGCAGTTCCCCCATTAGCGGGGGGAGCACAGATACGCAGTATTTT	CASSSPISGGSTDTQYF	TRBD2	TRBV28	TRBJ2-3	few
TGTGCCAGCAGCACCGGGACAGGGTCTACAGATACGCAGTATTTT	CASSTGTGSTDTQYF	TRBD1	TRBV12-3/TRBV12-4	TRBJ2-3	.
TGTGGCAGCAGCCAAGGTGAGGGTACTGAAGCTTTCTTT	CGSSQGEGTEAFF	.	TRBV14	TRBJ1-1	.
TGCGCCAGCAGCCAGGGCGGTGGCAGCTTCCACGAGCAGTACTTC	CASSQGGGSFHEQYF	.	TRBV4-3	TRBJ2-7	.
TGTGCCAGCAGCACCCACAGGGGCCCACCCTTCTCTGGGGCCAACGTCCTGACTTTC	CASSTHRGPPFSGANVLTF	TRBD1	TRBV7-8	TRBJ2-6	many
TGCAGTGCTAGGGTTCCGACAGTAGGCAGGGAGTACGAGCAGTACTTC	CSARVPTVGREYEQYF	.	TRBV20-1	TRBJ2-7	many
TGTGCCACCAGCAGAGGGATCCGGGAACAGTACTTC	CATSRGIREQYF	.	TRBV15	TRBJ2-7	.
TGTGCCAGCAGCCATAGTGTGGGAGAGATATATTTT	CASSHSVGEIYF	.	TRBV14	TRBJ1-3	few